This T cell receptor beta chain was sequenced for a study of CD8 T cells in ankylosing spondylitis. Study results and caveats: Within ankylosing spondylitis blood, a TCR beta motif made up of eight or nine highly homologous variants appeared to be characteristic.

The CDR3 is 15 amino acids. The germline gives CDR1 SGHTA, CDR2 FQGNSA. Unmatched junction bases numbered 6, after V lost 3 bases and J lost 3 bases. In its sample, this clonotype was seen many times. Its antigen is not known. A single record per CDR3 protein comes from TCRdb applying MiXCR to the 5' RACE reads. This sample has fewer than 550,000 distinct CDR3 sequences, with about 5% found just once. This receptor was obtained from a male donor with ankylosing spondylitis. The chain links TRBV7-2 to TRBJ2-7; 9 bases match TRBD1. Sequencing was carried out using blood, either unsorted or a sorted T cell fraction (not recorded which). In DNA form, the CDR3 reads TGTGCCAGCAGCTTGACCGGGACAGGGTACTACGAGCAGTACTTC. Encoded protein: CASSLTGTGYYEQYF.